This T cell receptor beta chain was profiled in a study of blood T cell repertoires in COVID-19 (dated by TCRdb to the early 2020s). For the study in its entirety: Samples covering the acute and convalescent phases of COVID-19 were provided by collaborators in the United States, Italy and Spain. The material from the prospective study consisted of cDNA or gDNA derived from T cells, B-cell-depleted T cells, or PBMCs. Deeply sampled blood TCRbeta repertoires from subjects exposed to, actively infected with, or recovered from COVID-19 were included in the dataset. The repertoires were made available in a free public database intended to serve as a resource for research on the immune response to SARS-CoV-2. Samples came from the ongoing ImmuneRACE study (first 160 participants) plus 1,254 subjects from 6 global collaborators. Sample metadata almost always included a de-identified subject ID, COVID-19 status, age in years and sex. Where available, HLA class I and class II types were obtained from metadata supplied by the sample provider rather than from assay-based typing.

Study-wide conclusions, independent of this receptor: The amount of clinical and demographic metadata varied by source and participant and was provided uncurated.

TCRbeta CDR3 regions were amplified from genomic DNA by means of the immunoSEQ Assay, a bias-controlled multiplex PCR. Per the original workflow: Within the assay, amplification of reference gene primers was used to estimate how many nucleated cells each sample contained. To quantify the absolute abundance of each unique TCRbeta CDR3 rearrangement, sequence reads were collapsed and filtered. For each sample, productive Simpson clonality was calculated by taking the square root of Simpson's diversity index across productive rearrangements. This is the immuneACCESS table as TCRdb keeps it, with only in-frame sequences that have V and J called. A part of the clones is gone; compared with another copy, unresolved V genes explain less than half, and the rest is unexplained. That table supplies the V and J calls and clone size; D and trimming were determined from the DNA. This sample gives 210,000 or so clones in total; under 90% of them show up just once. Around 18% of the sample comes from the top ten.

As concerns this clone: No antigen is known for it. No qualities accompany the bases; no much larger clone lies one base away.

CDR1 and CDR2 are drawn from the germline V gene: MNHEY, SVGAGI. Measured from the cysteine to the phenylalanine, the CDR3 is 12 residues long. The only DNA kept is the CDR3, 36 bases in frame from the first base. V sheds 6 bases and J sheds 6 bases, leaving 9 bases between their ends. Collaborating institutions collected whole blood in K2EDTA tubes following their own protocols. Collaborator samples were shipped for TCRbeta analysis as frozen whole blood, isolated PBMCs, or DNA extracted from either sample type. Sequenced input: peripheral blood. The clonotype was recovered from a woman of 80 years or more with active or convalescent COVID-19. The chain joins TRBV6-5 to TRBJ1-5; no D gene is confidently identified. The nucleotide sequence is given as TGTGCCAGCAGCCACGAGGGTCAGCCCCAGCATTTT. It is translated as CASSHEGQPQHF.